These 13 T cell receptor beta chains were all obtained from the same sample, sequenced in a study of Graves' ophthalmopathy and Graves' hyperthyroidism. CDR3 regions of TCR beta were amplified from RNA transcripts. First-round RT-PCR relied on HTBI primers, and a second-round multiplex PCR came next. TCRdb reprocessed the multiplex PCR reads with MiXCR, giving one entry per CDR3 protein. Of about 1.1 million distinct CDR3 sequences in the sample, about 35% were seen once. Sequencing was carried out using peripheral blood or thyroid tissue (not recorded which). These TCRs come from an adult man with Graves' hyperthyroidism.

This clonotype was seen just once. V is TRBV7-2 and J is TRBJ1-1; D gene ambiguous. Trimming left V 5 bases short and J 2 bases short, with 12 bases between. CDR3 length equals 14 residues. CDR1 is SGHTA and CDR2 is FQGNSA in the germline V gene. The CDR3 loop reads CASSQDEGNTEAFF. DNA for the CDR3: TGTGCCAGCAGCCAAGATGAGGGAAACACTGAAGCTTTCTTT.

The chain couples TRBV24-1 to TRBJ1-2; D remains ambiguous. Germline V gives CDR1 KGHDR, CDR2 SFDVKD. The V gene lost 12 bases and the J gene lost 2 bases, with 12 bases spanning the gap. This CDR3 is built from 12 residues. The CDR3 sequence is CAWALGNYGYTF. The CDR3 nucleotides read TGTGCCTGGGCACTGGGAAACTATGGCTACACCTTC.

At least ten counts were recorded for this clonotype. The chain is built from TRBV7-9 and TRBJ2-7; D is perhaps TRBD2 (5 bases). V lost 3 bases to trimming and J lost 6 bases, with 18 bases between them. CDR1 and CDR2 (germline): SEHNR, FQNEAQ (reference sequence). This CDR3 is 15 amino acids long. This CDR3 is CASSLISSGIGEQYF. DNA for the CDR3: TGTGCCAGCAGCTTGATTTCGTCGGGGATCGGCGAGCAGTACTTC.

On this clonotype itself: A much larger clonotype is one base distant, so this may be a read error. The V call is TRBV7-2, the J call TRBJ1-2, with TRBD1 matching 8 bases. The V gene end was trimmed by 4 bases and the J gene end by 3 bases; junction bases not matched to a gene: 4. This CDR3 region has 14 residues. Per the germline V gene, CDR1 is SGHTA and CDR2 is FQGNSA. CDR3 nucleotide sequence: TGTGCCAGCAGCTGGGCAGGGGGCGACTATGGCTACACCTTC. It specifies CASSWAGGDYGYTF.

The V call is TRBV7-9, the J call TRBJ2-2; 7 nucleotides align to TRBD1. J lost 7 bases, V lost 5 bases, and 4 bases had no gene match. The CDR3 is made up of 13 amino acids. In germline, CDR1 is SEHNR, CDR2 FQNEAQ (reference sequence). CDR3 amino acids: CASSVQGVGELFF. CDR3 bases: TGTGCCAGCAGCGTCCAGGGGGTCGGGGAGCTGTTTTTT.

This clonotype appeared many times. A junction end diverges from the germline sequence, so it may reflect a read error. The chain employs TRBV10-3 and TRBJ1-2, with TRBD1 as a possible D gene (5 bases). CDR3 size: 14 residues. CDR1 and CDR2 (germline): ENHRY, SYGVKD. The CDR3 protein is CVIRLDSQTYGYTF. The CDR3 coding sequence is TGTGTCATCAGGCTTGACAGCCAGACATATGGCTACACCTTC.

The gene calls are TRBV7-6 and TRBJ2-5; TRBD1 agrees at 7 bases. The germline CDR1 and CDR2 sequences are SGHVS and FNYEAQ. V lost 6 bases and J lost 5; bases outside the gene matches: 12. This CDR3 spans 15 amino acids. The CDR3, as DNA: TGTGCCAGCAGTCGTACAGGGGAGTCGAGGGAGACCCAGTACTTC. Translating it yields CASSRTGESRETQYF. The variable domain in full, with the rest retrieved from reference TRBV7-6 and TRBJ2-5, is GAGVSQSPRYKVTKRGQDVALRCDPISGHVSLYWYRQALGQGPEFLTYFNYEAQQDKSGLPNDRFSAERPEGSISTLTIQRTEQRDSAMYRCASSRTGESRETQYFGPGTRLLVL.

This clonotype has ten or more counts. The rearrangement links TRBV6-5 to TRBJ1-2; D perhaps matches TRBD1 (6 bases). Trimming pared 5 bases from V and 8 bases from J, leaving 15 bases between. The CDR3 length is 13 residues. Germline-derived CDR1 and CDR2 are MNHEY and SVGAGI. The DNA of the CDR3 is TGTGCCAGCAGTCGACGGGGGCTATGGGGCTACACCTTC. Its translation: CASSRRGLWGYTF.

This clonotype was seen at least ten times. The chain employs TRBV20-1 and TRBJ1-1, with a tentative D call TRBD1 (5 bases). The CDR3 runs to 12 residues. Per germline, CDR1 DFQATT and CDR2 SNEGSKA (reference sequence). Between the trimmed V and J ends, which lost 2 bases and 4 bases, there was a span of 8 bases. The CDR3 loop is CSARPGFTEAFF. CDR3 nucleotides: TGCAGTGCTAGACCAGGGTTCACTGAAGCTTTCTTT.

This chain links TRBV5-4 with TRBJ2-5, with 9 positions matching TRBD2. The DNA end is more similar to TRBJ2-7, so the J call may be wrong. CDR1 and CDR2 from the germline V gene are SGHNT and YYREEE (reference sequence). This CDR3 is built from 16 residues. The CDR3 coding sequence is TGTGCCAGCAGCTTAAATAGCGGGGGAGGCCTCTACGAGCAGTACTTC. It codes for CASSLNSGGGLYEQYF.

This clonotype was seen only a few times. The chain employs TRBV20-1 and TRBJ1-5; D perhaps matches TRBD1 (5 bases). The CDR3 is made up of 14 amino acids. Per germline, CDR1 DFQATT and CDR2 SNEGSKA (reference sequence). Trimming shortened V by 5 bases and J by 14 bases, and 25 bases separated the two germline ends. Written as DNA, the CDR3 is TGCAGTGCTCCGAAGGGACTAGCGGGAAGCAATGAGCATTTT. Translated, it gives CSAPKGLAGSNEHF.

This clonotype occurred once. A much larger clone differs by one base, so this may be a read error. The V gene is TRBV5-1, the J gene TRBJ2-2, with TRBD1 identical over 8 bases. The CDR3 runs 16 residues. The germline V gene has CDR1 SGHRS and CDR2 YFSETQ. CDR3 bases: TGCGCCGGCAGCTTCACAGGGGGACCTATCACCGGGGAGCTGTTTTTT. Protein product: CAGSFTGGPITGELFF. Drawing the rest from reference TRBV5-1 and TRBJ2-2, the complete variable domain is KAGVTQTPRYLIKTRGQQVTLSCSPISGHRSVSWYQQTPGQGLQFLFEYFSETQRNKGNFPGRFSGRQFSNSRSEMNVSTLELGDSALYLCAGSFTGGPITGELFFGEGSRLTVL.

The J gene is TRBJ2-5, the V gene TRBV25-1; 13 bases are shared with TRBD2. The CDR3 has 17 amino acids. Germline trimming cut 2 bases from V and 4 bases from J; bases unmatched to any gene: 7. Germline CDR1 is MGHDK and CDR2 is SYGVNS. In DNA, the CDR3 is TGTGCCAGCAGTGAAGGACTAGCGGGAGAGAGAAGAGAGACCCAGTACTTC. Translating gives CASSEGLAGERRETQYF.